A selection of T cell receptor beta chains follows, all from one sample in a study of cytomegalovirus exposure and HLA in healthy donors. Measured with immunoSEQ multiplex PCR; TCRdb has only the in-frame clones, and not every one. The data contain approximately 130,000 clones, approximately 85% of them singletons. The sequenced sample was PBMCs. The receptor source for this set is a woman aged 25 to 39 in good health and CMV-seropositive. Both conserved end residues are part of each CDR3. The D gene is left open where the match is weak. Clone size is shown for a subset of rows, as once, few, many or a class of expanded clone.

D gene	clone size	V gene	J gene	CDR3 protein	CDR3 DNA
TRBD2	-	TRBV6-6	TRBJ2-1	CASGGTSKTNEQFF	TGTGCCAGCGGGGGGACTAGCAAGACTAATGAGCAGTTCTTC
-	few	TRBV5-1	TRBJ1-1	CASSQGGGNTEAFF	TGCGCCAGCAGCCAGGGAGGGGGGAACACTGAAGCTTTCTTT
-	-	TRBV6-5	TRBJ2-7	CASRDPNPGEYF	TGTGCCAGCAGGGACCCTAACCCCGGGGAGTACTTC
TRBD1	-	TRBV30	TRBJ1-4	CAWTTGATNEKLFF	TGTGCCTGGACGACAGGGGCAACTAATGAAAAACTGTTTTTT
TRBD1	-	TRBV18	TRBJ1-1	CASSSGQGGTEAFF	TGTGCCAGCTCATCCGGACAGGGGGGCACTGAAGCTTTCTTT
-	-	TRBV29-1	TRBJ1-1	CSVEGRVRAEAFF	TGCAGCGTTGAGGGCAGGGTTCGGGCTGAAGCTTTCTTT
-	few	TRBV14	TRBJ2-1	CASSQIGASGYNEQFF	TGTGCCAGCAGCCAAATAGGGGCTTCTGGTTACAATGAGCAGTTCTTC
-	-	TRBV5-1	TRBJ1-4	CASSWAQNNEKLFF	TGCGCCAGCTCCTGGGCGCAGAATAATGAAAAACTGTTTTTT
-	-	TRBV5-4	TRBJ2-7	CASSFDRPGYEQYF	TGTGCCAGCAGCTTCGACAGACCCGGGTACGAGCAGTACTTC
-	-	TRBV12-2	TRBJ1-4	CASRLRGDRDEKLFF	TGTGCAAGTCGCTTACGAGGGGACAGGGACGAAAAACTGTTTTTT
TRBD1	-	TRBV6-5	TRBJ1-5	CASSPTGVSNQPQHF	TGTGCCAGCAGTCCAACAGGGGTTAGCAATCAGCCCCAGCATTTT
-	-	TRBV12-2	TRBJ1-6	CASRWDSPWDSPLHF	TGTGCAAGTCGTTGGGACAGCCCATGGGATTCACCCCTCCACTTT
-	-	TRBV19	TRBJ1-1	CASTVTGSGEAFF	TGTGCCAGTACCGTGACAGGTTCCGGGGAGGCTTTCTTT
TRBD2	-	TRBV28	TRBJ2-5	CASRASGSKETQYF	TGTGCCAGCAGAGCCAGCGGGAGTAAAGAGACCCAGTACTTC
TRBD1	once	TRBV9	TRBJ1-6	CASSIGQGGAPLHF	TGTGCCAGCAGCATCGGACAGGGAGGCGCACCCCTCCACTTT
TRBD1	-	TRBV5-1	TRBJ1-4	CASSPQGIDEKLFF	TGCGCTAGCAGCCCACAGGGGATAGATGAAAAACTGTTTTTT
-	-	TRBV30	TRBJ2-5	CAWSVSRETQYF	TGTGCCTGGAGTGTAAGCCGAGAGACCCAGTACTTC
-	-	TRBV7-2	TRBJ2-3	CASSLSYTQYF	TGTGCCAGCAGCTTATCTTATACGCAGTATTTT
TRBD1	-	TRBV25-1	TRBJ1-1	CASTTGGSEAFF	TGTGCCAGCACGACAGGGGGCTCCGAAGCTTTCTTT
-	-	TRBV2	TRBJ1-2	CASSEGGYGYTF	TGTGCCAGCAGTGAAGGAGGGTATGGCTACACCTTC
TRBD2	once	TRBV27	TRBJ2-2	CASSLGREVSGELFF	TGTGCCAGCAGTTTGGGGCGGGAGGTTAGCGGGGAGCTGTTTTTT
-	-	TRBV7-9	TRBJ1-2	CASSLRAVANYGYTF	TGTGCCAGCAGCCTGAGGGCGGTAGCTAACTATGGCTACACCTTC
TRBD1	-	TRBV28	TRBJ1-6	CVTLQGAGNSPLHF	TGTGTCACCCTACAGGGGGCTGGGAATTCACCCCTCCACTTT
-	-	TRBV7-3	TRBJ1-1	CASSLRQNTEAFF	TGTGCCAGCAGCTTAAGACAGAACACTGAAGCTTTCTTT
-	-	TRBV19	TRBJ1-2	CASNPGWNYGYTF	TGTGCCAGTAATCCGGGTTGGAACTACGGCTACACCTTC
TRBD1	-	TRBV5-5	TRBJ2-7	CASSPRTGDPYEQYF	TGTGCCAGCAGCCCCAGGACAGGGGACCCCTACGAGCAGTACTTC
TRBD2	-	TRBV5-4	TRBJ2-3	CASSGAASGYTDTQYF	TGTGCCAGCAGCGGGGCGGCTAGCGGATACACAGATACGCAGTATTTT
-	-	TRBV15	TRBJ2-3	CATSRYTEADTQYF	TGTGCCACCAGCAGGTACACTGAGGCAGATACGCAGTATTTT
-	-	TRBV5-5	TRBJ1-1	CASTPWASGGGEAFF	TGTGCCAGCACCCCATGGGCGAGTGGGGGGGGTGAAGCTTTCTTT
-	-	TRBV30	TRBJ1-1	CACLTLMNTEAFF	TGTGCCTGCCTGACACTCATGAACACTGAAGCTTTCTTT
-	-	TRBV4-1	TRBJ2-7	CASSQLGGLLHEQYF	TGCGCCAGCAGCCAACTGGGGGGGCTTTTACACGAGCAGTACTTC
-	-	TRBV20-1	TRBJ2-7	CSGNSGYEQYF	TGCAGTGGTAATAGCGGCTACGAGCAGTACTTC
-	-	TRBV6-5	TRBJ2-1	CASNSGRYNEQFF	TGTGCCAGCAACTCCGGCAGGTACAATGAGCAGTTCTTC
-	few	TRBV28	TRBJ1-5	CASSPYSNQPQHF	TGTGCCAGCAGTCCCTATAGCAATCAGCCCCAGCATTTT
-	-	TRBV7-9	TRBJ2-7	CASSSSGQTSEQYF	TGTGCCAGCAGCTCCTCGGGACAAACCTCCGAGCAGTACTTC
-	once	TRBV10-3	TRBJ1-1	CAIKGQLTNTEAFF	TGTGCCATCAAAGGACAGCTGACGAACACTGAAGCTTTCTTT
-	-	TRBV30	TRBJ2-2	CAWSVTRDTGELFF	TGTGCCTGGAGTGTGACTAGGGACACCGGGGAGCTGTTTTTT
-	-	TRBV9	TRBJ1-1	CASSPGGTNTEAFF	TGTGCCAGCAGCCCTGGGGGGACGAACACTGAAGCTTTCTTT
-	-	TRBV10-3	TRBJ1-1	CAISGAVGEGTNTEAFF	TGTGCCATCAGCGGGGCCGTGGGGGAGGGAACGAACACTGAAGCTTTCTTT
-	-	TRBV7-9	TRBJ1-2	CASSLGVWHTINYGYTF	TGTGCCAGCAGCTTAGGGGTGTGGCATACTATAAACTATGGCTACACCTTC
TRBD1	once	TRBV9	TRBJ2-2	CASSGELGQAEAGELFF	TGTGCCAGCAGCGGGGAGCTGGGACAGGCTGAGGCCGGGGAGCTGTTTTTT
-	-	TRBV13	TRBJ1-1	CASSSTGRIVLNTEAFF	TGTGCCAGCAGCTCGACAGGACGGATAGTTTTGAACACTGAAGCTTTCTTT
TRBD1	-	TRBV6-6	TRBJ2-6	CASSYQGAGANVLTF	TGTGCCAGCAGTTACCAGGGGGCTGGGGCCAACGTCCTGACTTTC
TRBD2	-	TRBV7-6	TRBJ2-7	CASSLGQREGRYEQYF	TGTGCCAGCAGCTTAGGGCAGCGGGAGGGCCGCTACGAGCAGTACTTC
TRBD1	-	TRBV6-5	TRBJ1-1	CASSYSDRVTEAFF	TGTGCCAGCAGTTACTCGGACAGGGTCACTGAAGCTTTCTTT
TRBD1	-	TRBV28	TRBJ1-1	CASSSGSGGVTEAFF	TGTGCCAGCAGTTCAGGTTCAGGGGGTGTCACTGAAGCTTTCTTT
TRBD2	-	TRBV27	TRBJ2-7	CASSSPVAGGYEQYF	TGTGCCAGCAGTTCCCCAGTAGCGGGAGGATACGAGCAGTACTTC
-	once	TRBV6-5	TRBJ2-7	CASSYSKGGTGARMYF	TGTGCCAGCAGTTACTCGAAGGGGGGGACAGGAGCTCGCATGTACTTC
TRBD1	few	TRBV5-1	TRBJ1-2	CASSLNRGEDGYTF	TGCGCCAGCAGCTTAAACAGGGGAGAAGATGGCTACACCTTC
-	-	TRBV2	TRBJ1-1	CASSLQVQAFF	TGTGCCAGCAGCTTACAGGTCCAAGCTTTCTTT
-	-	TRBV7-2	TRBJ2-1	CASTPSSSYNEQFF	TGTGCCAGCACCCCGTCGAGCTCCTACAATGAGCAGTTCTTC
TRBD2	-	TRBV5-1	TRBJ2-7	CASSRTSGLSTYEQYF	TGCGCCAGCAGCAGGACTAGCGGCCTCTCGACCTACGAGCAGTACTTC
TRBD1	-	TRBV5-4	TRBJ2-1	CASSFPGQGNEQFF	TGTGCCAGCAGCTTTCCGGGACAGGGAAATGAGCAGTTCTTC
-	once	TRBV7-3	TRBJ2-5	CASSLPGQEETQYF	TGTGCCAGCAGCTTACCCGGACAAGAAGAGACCCAGTACTTC
-	-	TRBV30	TRBJ2-6	CAWSPWGAGANVLTF	TGTGCCTGGAGTCCGTGGGGGGCTGGGGCCAACGTCCTGACTTTC
TRBD1	-	TRBV19	TRBJ1-1	CASSIPGQGARNTEAFF	TGTGCCAGTAGTATCCCCGGACAGGGGGCTAGGAACACTGAAGCTTTCTTT
-	once	TRBV18	TRBJ2-5	CASSAWGEETQYF	TGTGCCAGCTCAGCTTGGGGGGAAGAGACCCAGTACTTC